What follows are 7 T cell receptor beta chains derived from one specimen sequenced in a study of blood T cell repertoires in COVID-19. The table came from immunoSEQ multiplex PCR; TCRdb's copy has only in-frame clones and leaves some out. The sample contains around 200,000 clones, about 88% of which appear only once. The specimen was PBMCs or T cells enriched from blood (not recorded which). The receptors originated from a woman between 25 and 40 years old who had recovered from COVID-19.

V gene TRBV4-3 combines with J gene TRBJ2-2; 7 nucleotides agree with TRBD1. This CDR3 comprises 16 residues. The germline CDR1 and CDR2 sequences are LGHNA and YSLEER. The ends lost 0 bases at V and 0 bases at J; junction bases unmatched: 1. The CDR3 here is CASSQDGTANTGELFF. The CDR3 DNA follows: TGCGCCAGCAGCCAAGATGGGACAGCGAACACCGGGGAGCTGTTTTTT.

The rearrangement uses TRBV6-5 and TRBJ1-2; D perhaps matches TRBD1 (5 bases). V lost 8 bases and J 4 bases, leaving 17 bases between the germline ends. CDR3 length: 14 amino acids. Per germline, CDR1 MNHEY and CDR2 SVGAGI. CDR3 protein: CASVEYPGGYGYTF. CDR3 bases: TGTGCCAGCGTCGAGTATCCCGGGGGCTATGGCTACACCTTC.

The rearrangement links TRBV27 to TRBJ1-1, with TRBD1 matching over 8 bases. Looked up from germline, CDR1 is MNHEY and CDR2 is SMNVEV (reference sequence). This CDR3 comprises 14 residues. The junction had 5 bases not matched to a gene; V was cut back by 6 bases and J by 2 bases. CDR3 region: CASSGQGGNTEAFF. The CDR3, as DNA: TGTGCCAGCAGCGGACAGGGAGGAAACACTGAAGCTTTCTTT.

The V gene is TRBV3-1 (or the pseudogene TRBV3-2), the J gene TRBJ2-5; 10 bases map to TRBD2. The CDR3 covers 17 residues. The junction had 5 bases not matched to a gene; V was cut back by 0 bases and J by 1 base. CDR1 LGHDT and CDR2 YNNKEL come from the germline V gene (reference sequence). The CDR3 sequence is CASSQDTSGAFQETQYF. Here the CDR3 DNA reads TGTGCCAGCAGCCAAGATACTAGCGGGGCATTCCAAGAGACCCAGTACTTC.

The sample holds a few counts of this clone. The V gene is TRBV6-2 or TRBV6-3, the J gene TRBJ1-5; 10 bases line up with TRBD1. V shed 5 bases, J shed 2 bases, and the junction held 0 bases outside the gene matches. Germline V gene lookup returns CDR1 MNHEY and CDR2 SVGEGT. This CDR3 has 14 amino acids. This chain's CDR3 is CASSGTGGNQPQHF. CDR3 sequence (DNA): TGTGCCAGCAGTGGGACAGGGGGCAATCAGCCCCAGCATTTT.

The V gene is TRBV9, the J gene TRBJ1-1; 7 bases agree with TRBD1. Germline CDR1 reads SGDLS; CDR2 reads YYNGEE. V shed 2 bases, J shed 4 bases, and the junction held 2 bases outside the gene matches. This CDR3 comprises 13 residues. The CDR3 loop reads CASSVDRVTEAFF. The CDR3 DNA reads as TGTGCCAGCAGCGTTGACAGGGTCACTGAAGCTTTCTTT.

The chain combines TRBV9 with TRBJ1-1; no firm D call. The CDR3 covers 12 residues. Germline V gives CDR1 SGDLS, CDR2 YYNGEE. V lost 7 bases and J lost 1, with 8 bases in between. The CDR3 coding sequence is TGTGCCAGCGGGCCCTCGAACACTGAAGCTTTCTTT. Translated, it gives CASGPSNTEAFF.